The 28 T cell receptor beta chains in this list originate from one sample, sequenced in a study of OX40 agonist ivuxolimab in advanced cancers. This table comes from immunoSEQ multiplex PCR, and its TCRdb copy is limited to in-frame clones, with some not included. The top ten hold 2.6% of the sample, which has more than 50,000 clones, more than 75% seen once. Source: CD4+ or CD8+ T cells sorted from blood, taken in a trial of the OX40 agonist ivuxolimab. Source of these receptors: an adult with an advanced solid tumor such as melanoma, head and neck, liver or kidney cancer.

This clone was recorded once. V is TRBV2 and J is TRBJ1-2; D is unclear. Germline V CDR1 and CDR2: SNHLY, FYNNEI. V lost 5 bases and J 8 bases, leaving 21 bases between the germline ends. CDR3 length equals 15 residues. In DNA, the CDR3 is TGTGCCAGCAGTCCTGTGACGAGTGTTTCTTGGGGCTACACCTTC. Protein product: CASSPVTSVSWGYTF.

V and J are TRBV28 and TRBJ2-1, with D unclear. V was cut by 3 bases and J by 12 bases, with 27 bases left in between. The V gene's germline CDR1 is MDHEN and CDR2 SYDVKM. The CDR3 length is 17 residues. CDR3 sequence reads: CASSLQQLRIIPRAQFF. The CDR3 DNA is TGTGCCAGCAGTTTGCAGCAACTCCGTATAATCCCTAGGGCGCAGTTCTTC.

The chain combines TRBV4-3 with TRBJ2-3; D is tentatively TRBD1 or TRBD2 (5 bases each). The V end lost 0 bases, the J end lost 3 bases, and 22 bases lay between the germline ends. Germline CDR1 and CDR2: LGHNA and YSLEER. The CDR3 sequence is 19 residues long. As DNA, the CDR3 is TGCGCCAGCAGCCAAGACCCCGGCGGAGTGGTTGAGGGGACAGATACGCAGTATTTT. This sequence encodes CASSQDPGGVVEGTDTQYF.

This clone was picked up a small number of times. This rearrangement joins TRBV4-2 to TRBJ2-1; D may match TRBD1 or TRBD2 (5 bases each). Trimming removed 0 bases from V and 13 bases from J, with 10 bases in between. This CDR3 is 12 amino acids long. Looked up from germline, CDR1 is LGHNA and CDR2 is YNFKEQ. CDR3 DNA sequence: TGTGCCAGCAGCCAAGATAGGGGAGCCCAGTTCTTC. Translation: CASSQDRGAQFF.

The genes are TRBV7-9 and TRBJ1-2, with D unresolved. V was pared by 1 base and J by 10 bases, with 13 bases between. The CDR3 length is 13 residues. Per germline, CDR1 SEHNR and CDR2 FQNEAQ (reference sequence). CDR3 bases: TGTGCCAGCAGCTTAGTTGGTGGGCTAGACTACACCTTC. It specifies CASSLVGGLDYTF.

The chain links TRBV9 to TRBJ1-3, with TRBD1 matching over 7 bases. The CDR3 is 15 amino acids. V lost 7 bases, J lost 1 base, and 8 bases stayed unmatched. Per the germline V gene, CDR1 is SGDLS and CDR2 is YYNGEE. The CDR3 loop is CASGRGLSSGNTIYF. CDR3 in DNA: TGTGCCAGCGGCAGGGGGTTAAGTTCTGGAAACACCATATATTTT.

CDR3 nucleotide sequence: TGTGCCAGCAGCTTGGTGAGGGCGAAGAACACTGAAGCTTTCTTT. Translating it yields CASSLVRAKNTEAFF. This chain uses TRBV5-6 with TRBJ1-1; no firm D call. Between the trimmed V and J ends, which lost 0 bases and 1 base, there was a span of 10 bases. The CDR3 totals 15 residues. CDR1 is SGHDT, CDR2 YYEEEE, per germline.

The CDR3 is CASRFQRYNEQFF. The CDR3 nucleotides read TGTGCCAGCAGGTTTCAGAGATACAATGAGCAGTTCTTC. J is TRBJ2-1 and V is TRBV6-5, with no clear D. Germline loops: CDR1 MNHEY, CDR2 SVGAGI. The CDR3 totals 13 residues. The ends were cut back, 6 bases at V and 4 bases at J, with 10 bases in the middle.

The rearrangement uses TRBV5-1 and TRBJ2-3; 8 nucleotides align to TRBD1. In germline, CDR1 is SGHRS, CDR2 YFSETQ. The ends lost 9 bases at V and 2 bases at J; junction bases unmatched: 11. This CDR3 has 15 amino acids. CDR3 sequence (DNA): TGCGCCACCATCCCCGGGGACAGGTTCACAGATACGCAGTATTTT. This codes for CATIPGDRFTDTQYF.

This chain links TRBV14 with TRBJ1-4; 7 nucleotides line up with TRBD1. The CDR3 extends over 13 amino acids. Trimming removed 6 bases from V and 6 bases from J; junction bases left unmatched: 4. Germline V gives CDR1 SGHDN, CDR2 FVKESK. The CDR3 protein is CASRRDSYEKLFF. DNA for the CDR3: TGTGCCAGCAGGCGGGACAGTTATGAAAAACTGTTTTTT.

The chain combines TRBV16 with TRBJ1-2; D remains unclear. This CDR3 has 15 residues. Germline CDR1 reads KGHSY; CDR2 reads FQNENV. Trimming stripped 0 bases from V and 8 bases from J, with 16 bases between. The CDR3 is CASSQSLEVTGGYTF. The CDR3, as DNA: TGTGCCAGCAGCCAATCCCTCGAGGTAACGGGGGGCTACACCTTC.

The chain has TRBV11-3 and TRBJ2-1; D unclear. This CDR3 contains 15 residues. Germline CDR1 SGHNT, CDR2 YENEEA. Trimming cost V 1 base and J 4 bases, with 11 bases left between them. The CDR3 DNA reads TGTGCCAGCAGCTTAGGGACCGCCATATACAATGAGCAGTTCTTC. Translating it yields CASSLGTAIYNEQFF.

This chain uses TRBV15 with TRBJ2-2, with TRBD1 as a possible D gene (6 bases). The germline V gene encodes CDR1 LNHNV and CDR2 YYDKDF (reference sequence). Trimming left V 7 bases short and J 3 bases short, with 9 bases between. This CDR3 is built from 13 residues. Here the CDR3 reads CATNRAYTGELFF. In nucleotides, the CDR3 is TGTGCCACCAACAGGGCCTACACCGGGGAGCTGTTTTTT.

The chain combines TRBV13 with TRBJ2-3; TRBD2 might be the D (5 bases). The V and J ends lost 5 bases and 3 bases respectively, with 15 bases between them. CDR1 PRHDT and CDR2 FYEKMQ come from the germline V gene (reference sequence). CDR3 length: 15 residues. The CDR3 sequence: CASSHASFGTDTQYF. The DNA for the CDR3 is TGTGCCAGCAGCCACGCTAGCTTTGGGACAGATACGCAGTATTTT.

The gene calls are TRBV9 and TRBJ1-5, with D tentatively TRBD1 (6 bases). The V end was cut by 2 bases, the J end by 7 bases, with 10 bases between. The CDR3 contains 13 residues. CDR1 is SGDLS, CDR2 YYNGEE, per germline. The CDR3 protein is CASSVGGQQPQHF. The CDR3, as DNA: TGTGCCAGCAGCGTCGGGGGGCAACAGCCCCAGCATTTT.

Points on this clone: The same CDR3 arises from other DNA sequences in this sample as well. The CDR3 sequence: CASSPRTGNTEAFF. The CDR3 DNA sequence: TGTGCCAGCTCACCAAGGACAGGGAACACTGAAGCTTTCTTT. The chain couples TRBV18 to TRBJ1-1; 7 bases fit TRBD1. The trim removed 2 bases at V and 1 base at J, leaving 1 base unmatched. This CDR3 contains 14 residues. Germline V gives CDR1 KGHSH, CDR2 LQKENI.

V usage is TRBV19 and J usage is TRBJ1-1; a possible D gene is TRBD1 (5 bases). V lost 6 bases and J 1 base, leaving 12 bases between the germline ends. The CDR3 is made up of 14 amino acids. Germline V gene data show CDR1 as LNHDA and CDR2 as SQIVND (reference sequence). CDR3 sequence: CASSTTGGNTEAFF. The CDR3 DNA is TGTGCCAGTAGCACAACAGGAGGGAACACTGAAGCTTTCTTT.

The rearrangement joins TRBV10-3 to TRBJ1-4; a possible D gene is TRBD1 (5 bases). The CDR3 length is 14 residues. The germline V gene encodes CDR1 ENHRY and CDR2 SYGVKD. The ends were cut back, 3 bases at V and 8 bases at J, with 13 bases in the middle. CDR3 sequence (DNA): TGTGCCATCAGTGAATTCAGGGAGGGGGAAAAACTGTTTTTT. It specifies CAISEFREGEKLFF.

This clone was seen a few times. This chain connects TRBV15 to TRBJ2-2; 10 bases are shared with TRBD1. Germline V lookup: CDR1 LNHNV, CDR2 YYDKDF (reference sequence). The CDR3 has 15 amino acids. V shed 6 bases and J 6 bases; nucleotides not matched to a gene: 7. CDR3 residues: CATRPRDRGPGELFF. The DNA of the CDR3 is TGTGCCACCAGACCTCGGGACAGGGGTCCCGGGGAGCTGTTTTTT.

This chain connects TRBV7-2 to TRBJ1-2; D remains ambiguous. The CDR3 is 14 residues long. Trimming removed 1 base from V and 3 bases from J, with 9 bases in between. In germline, CDR1 is SGHTA, CDR2 FQGNSA. In DNA form, the CDR3 reads TGTGCCAGCAGCTTAGGACCGCGGGACTATGGCTACACCTTC. Translation gives CASSLGPRDYGYTF. Looking up the rest from reference TRBV7-2 and TRBJ1-2 gives the full variable domain: GAGVSQSPSNKVTEKGKDVELRCDPISGHTALYWYRQSLGQGLEFLIYFQGNSAPDKSGLPSDRFSAERTGGSVSTLTIQRTQQEDSAVYLCASSLGPRDYGYTFGSGTRLTVV.

This clone has a handful of counts. The chain joins TRBV6-6 to TRBJ2-5; D uncertain. With 6 bases removed from V and 1 base from J, the gap between germline ends came to 9 bases. Germline assignment: CDR1 MNHNY and CDR2 SVGAGI (reference sequence). This CDR3 is built from 13 residues. The CDR3 nucleotides are TGTGCCAGCAGCCAAGCCCTCCAAGAGACCCAGTACTTC. It specifies CASSQALQETQYF.

This clone was detected only a few times. This chain connects TRBV27 to TRBJ1-2; the D gene is possibly TRBD1 (5 bases). V lost 7 bases to trimming and J lost 8 bases, with 17 bases between them. CDR3 length: 13 residues. Germline CDR1 MNHEY, CDR2 SMNVEV (reference sequence). The chain's CDR3 is CASIPSGGGGYTF. The DNA for the CDR3 is TGTGCCAGCATTCCTTCGGGGGGAGGGGGCTACACCTTC.

V usage is TRBV29-1 and J usage is TRBJ2-1; D is possibly TRBD1 or TRBD2 (6 bases each). The CDR3 runs 16 residues. Looked up from germline, CDR1 is SQVTM and CDR2 is ANQGSEA. Trimming stripped 0 bases from V and 0 bases from J, with 12 bases between. This CDR3 reads CSVEEGRGASYNEQFF. The CDR3 nucleotides are TGCAGCGTTGAAGAGGGAAGGGGGGCCTCCTACAATGAGCAGTTCTTC.

A few counts support this clone. V and J are TRBV18 and TRBJ2-3, with D hard to call. V lost 2 bases and J lost 1, with 10 bases in between. CDR1 and CDR2 (germline): KGHSH, LQKENI. The CDR3 runs 15 residues. DNA for the CDR3: TGTGCCAGCTCACCAGTGGGCGGTGGCACAGATACGCAGTATTTT. Residues: CASSPVGGGTDTQYF.

The chain employs TRBV28 and TRBJ2-1; a possible D gene is TRBD1 (5 bases). Trimming pared 5 bases from V and 9 bases from J, leaving 14 bases between. Germline V CDR1 and CDR2: MDHEN, SYDVKM. The CDR3 has 13 residues. CDR3 sequence: CASSVTAFGEQFF. CDR3 DNA sequence: TGTGCCAGCAGTGTGACAGCTTTTGGTGAGCAGTTCTTC.

The chain couples TRBV9 to TRBJ1-5; 7 bases align to TRBD1. Trimming cost V 4 bases and J 4 bases; bases outside gene matches: 11. This CDR3 has 16 residues. The germline CDR1 and CDR2 sequences are SGDLS and YYNGEE. CDR3 sequence: CASSKGAGDGNQPQHF. CDR3 in DNA: TGTGCCAGCAGCAAGGGGGCGGGGGATGGGAATCAGCCCCAGCATTTT.

V is TRBV6-5 and J is TRBJ2-7, with D tentatively TRBD1 (6 bases). CDR3 size: 13 residues. Germline V gene lookup returns CDR1 MNHEY and CDR2 SVGAGI. The V and J ends lost 7 bases and 5 bases respectively, with 15 bases between them. The CDR3 loop is CASNRQAGDEQYF. The CDR3 DNA reads as TGTGCCAGCAACCGACAGGCAGGAGACGAGCAGTACTTC.

This clone was found once. The chain recombines TRBV4-2 with TRBJ1-1; D is possibly TRBD1 (5 bases). This CDR3 region has 16 residues. V was shortened by 0 bases and J by 0 bases, with 11 bases between the two germline ends. Germline V gene data show CDR1 as LGHNA and CDR2 as YNFKEQ. The CDR3 region has the DNA TGTGCCAGCAGCCAAGAAATCTGGGGGGTGAACACTGAAGCTTTCTTT. This sequence encodes CASSQEIWGVNTEAFF.